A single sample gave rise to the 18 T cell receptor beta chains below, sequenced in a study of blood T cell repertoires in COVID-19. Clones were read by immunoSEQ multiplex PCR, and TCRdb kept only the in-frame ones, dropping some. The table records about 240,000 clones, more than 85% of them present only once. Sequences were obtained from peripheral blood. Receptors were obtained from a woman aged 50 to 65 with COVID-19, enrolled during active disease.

The DNA of the CDR3 is TGTGCCAGCAGTACCCGACAGGGGGCTTCATTCTTC. Residues: CASSTRQGASFF. This sequence joins TRBV5-4 and TRBJ2-1; 10 bases match TRBD1. The CDR3 runs to 12 residues. The V segment lost 5 bases and the J segment 16 bases; nucleotides outside the gene matches: 9. CDR1 and CDR2 from the germline V gene are SGHNT and YYREEE (reference sequence).

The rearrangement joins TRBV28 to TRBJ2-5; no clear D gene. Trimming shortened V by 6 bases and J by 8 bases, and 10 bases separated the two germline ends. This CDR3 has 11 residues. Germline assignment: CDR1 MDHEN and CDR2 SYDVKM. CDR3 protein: CASSKAGTQYF. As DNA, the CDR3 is TGTGCCAGCAGCAAGGCAGGAACCCAGTACTTC.

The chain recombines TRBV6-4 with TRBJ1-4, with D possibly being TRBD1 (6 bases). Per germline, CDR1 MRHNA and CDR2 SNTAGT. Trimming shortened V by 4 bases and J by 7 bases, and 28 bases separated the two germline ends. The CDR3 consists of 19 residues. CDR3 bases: TGTGCCAGCAGTGCAAACACAAAGAGAGGGCAGGGGAAAGGTGAAAAACTGTTTTTT. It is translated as CASSANTKRGQGKGEKLFF.

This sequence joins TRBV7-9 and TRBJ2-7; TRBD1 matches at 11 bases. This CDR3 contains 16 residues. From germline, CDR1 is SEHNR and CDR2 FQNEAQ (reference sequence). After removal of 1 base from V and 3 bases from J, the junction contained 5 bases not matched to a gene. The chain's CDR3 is CASSLGPGTGGYEQYF. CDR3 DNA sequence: TGTGCCAGCAGCTTAGGCCCCGGGACAGGGGGCTACGAGCAGTACTTC.

The CDR3 DNA follows: TGTGCTAGTGGTTTGTCAGGGGGCATCGTCAATGAGCAGTTCTTC. Its translation is CASGLSGGIVNEQFF. The chain couples TRBV12-5 to TRBJ2-1; 8 bases line up with TRBD1. The ends lost 2 bases at V and 6 bases at J; junction bases unmatched: 6. Germline V CDR1 and CDR2: LGHNT, FRNRAP. The CDR3 covers 15 residues.

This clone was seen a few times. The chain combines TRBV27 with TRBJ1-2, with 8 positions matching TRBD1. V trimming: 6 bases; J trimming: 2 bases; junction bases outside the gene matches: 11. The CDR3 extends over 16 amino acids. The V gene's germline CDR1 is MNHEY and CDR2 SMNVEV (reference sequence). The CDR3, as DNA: TGTGCCAGCAGCCGAATCGGCCAGGGGGCAAACTATGGCTACACCTTC. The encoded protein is CASSRIGQGANYGYTF.

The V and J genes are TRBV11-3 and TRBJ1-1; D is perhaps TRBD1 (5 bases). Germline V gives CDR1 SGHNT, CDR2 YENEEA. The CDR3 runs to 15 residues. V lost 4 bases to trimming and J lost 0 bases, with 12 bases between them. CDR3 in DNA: TGTGCCAGCAGCTACGGAGGGGACGTGAACACTGAAGCTTTCTTT. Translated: CASSYGGDVNTEAFF. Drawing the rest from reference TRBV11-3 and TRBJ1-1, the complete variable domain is EAGVVQSPRYKIIEKKQPVAFWCNPISGHNTLYWYLQNLGQGPELLIRYENEEAVDDSQLPKDRFSAERLKGVDSTLKIQPAELGDSAVYLCASSYGGDVNTEAFFGQGTRLTVV.

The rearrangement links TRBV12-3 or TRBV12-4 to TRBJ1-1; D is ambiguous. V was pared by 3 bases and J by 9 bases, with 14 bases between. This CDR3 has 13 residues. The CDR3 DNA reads TGTGCCAGCAGTTTGGCAGGAATCTCAAAAGCTTTCTTT. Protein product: CASSLAGISKAFF.

As DNA, the CDR3 is TGTGCCAGTATCTCCAGGGGACCGTATCAGCCCCAGCATTTT. It codes for CASISRGPYQPQHF. This chain joins TRBV19 and TRBJ1-5, with a possible D match to TRBD1 (6 bases). V shed 7 bases and J shed 5 bases, with 15 bases lying between them. CDR1 and CDR2 (germline): LNHDA, SQIVND (reference sequence). CDR3 length equals 14 residues.

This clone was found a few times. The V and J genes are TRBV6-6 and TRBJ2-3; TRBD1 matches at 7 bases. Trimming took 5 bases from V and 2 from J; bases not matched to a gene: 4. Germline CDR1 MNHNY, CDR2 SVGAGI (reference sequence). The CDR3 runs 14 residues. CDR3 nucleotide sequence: TGTGCCAGCAGTCCCGGGACAGCCACAGATACGCAGTATTTT. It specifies CASSPGTATDTQYF.

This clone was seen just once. The CDR3 bases are TGTGCCAGCAGCTACAGGGGGGCGAACACTGAAGCTTTCTTT. It translates to CASSYRGANTEAFF. The gene calls are TRBV7-2 and TRBJ1-1; 8 bases are a match to TRBD1. Germline V lookup: CDR1 SGHTA, CDR2 FQGNSA. With 4 bases clipped from V and 1 base from J, the junction kept 2 bases outside the gene matches. This CDR3 spans 14 amino acids. Complete variable domain (other parts from reference TRBV7-2 and TRBJ1-1): GAGVSQSPSNKVTEKGKDVELRCDPISGHTALYWYRQSLGQGLEFLIYFQGNSAPDKSGLPSDRFSAERTGGSVSTLTIQRTQQEDSAVYLCASSYRGANTEAFFGQGTRLTVV.

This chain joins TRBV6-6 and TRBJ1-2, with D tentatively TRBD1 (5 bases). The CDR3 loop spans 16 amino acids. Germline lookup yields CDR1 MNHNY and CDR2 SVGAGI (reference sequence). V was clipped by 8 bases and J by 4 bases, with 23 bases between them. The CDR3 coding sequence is TGTGCCAGCCACCCCCGGGGACTCACTATGTCCTATGGCTACACCTTC. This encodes CASHPRGLTMSYGYTF.

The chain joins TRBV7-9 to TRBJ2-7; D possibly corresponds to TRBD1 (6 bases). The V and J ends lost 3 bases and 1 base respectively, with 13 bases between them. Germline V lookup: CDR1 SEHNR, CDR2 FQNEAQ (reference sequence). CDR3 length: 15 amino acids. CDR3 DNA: TGTGCCAGCAGCTTGGCCGGGACACCTTCCTACGAGCAGTACTTC. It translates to CASSLAGTPSYEQYF.

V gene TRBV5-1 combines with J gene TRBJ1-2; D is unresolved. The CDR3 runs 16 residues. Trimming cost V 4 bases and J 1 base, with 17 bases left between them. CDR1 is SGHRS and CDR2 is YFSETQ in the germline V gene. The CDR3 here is CASSVGGGRVNYGYTF. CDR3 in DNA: TGCGCCAGCAGCGTGGGAGGTGGCCGGGTTAACTATGGCTACACCTTC. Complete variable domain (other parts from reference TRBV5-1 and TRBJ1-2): KAGVTQTPRYLIKTRGQQVTLSCSPISGHRSVSWYQQTPGQGLQFLFEYFSETQRNKGNFPGRFSGRQFSNSRSEMNVSTLELGDSALYLCASSVGGGRVNYGYTFGSGTRLTVV.

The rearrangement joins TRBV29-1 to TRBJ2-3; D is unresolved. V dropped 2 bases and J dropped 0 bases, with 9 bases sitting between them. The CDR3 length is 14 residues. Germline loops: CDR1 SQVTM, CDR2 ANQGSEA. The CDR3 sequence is CSVELVRSTDTQYF. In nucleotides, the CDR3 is TGCAGCGTTGAATTAGTCCGTAGCACAGATACGCAGTATTTT.

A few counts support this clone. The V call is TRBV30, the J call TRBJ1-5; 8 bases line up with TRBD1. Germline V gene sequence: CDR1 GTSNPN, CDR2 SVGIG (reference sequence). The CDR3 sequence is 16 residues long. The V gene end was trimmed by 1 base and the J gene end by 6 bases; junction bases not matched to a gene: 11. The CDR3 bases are TGTGCCTGGAGTGCCCTCGGACAGGGAGTGGGTCAGCCCCAGCATTTT. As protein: CAWSALGQGVGQPQHF.

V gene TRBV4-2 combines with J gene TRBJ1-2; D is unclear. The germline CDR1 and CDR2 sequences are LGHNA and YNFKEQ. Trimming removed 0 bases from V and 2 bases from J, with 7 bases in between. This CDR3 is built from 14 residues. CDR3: CASSQELTNYGYTF. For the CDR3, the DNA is TGTGCCAGCAGCCAAGAATTAACAAACTATGGCTACACCTTC.

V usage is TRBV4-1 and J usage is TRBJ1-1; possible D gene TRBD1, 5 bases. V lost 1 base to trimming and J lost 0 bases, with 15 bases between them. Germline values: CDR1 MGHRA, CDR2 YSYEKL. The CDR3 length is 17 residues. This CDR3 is CASSQGPGGAMNTEAFF. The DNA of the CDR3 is TGCGCCAGCAGCCAAGGGCCGGGGGGAGCGATGAACACTGAAGCTTTCTTT.